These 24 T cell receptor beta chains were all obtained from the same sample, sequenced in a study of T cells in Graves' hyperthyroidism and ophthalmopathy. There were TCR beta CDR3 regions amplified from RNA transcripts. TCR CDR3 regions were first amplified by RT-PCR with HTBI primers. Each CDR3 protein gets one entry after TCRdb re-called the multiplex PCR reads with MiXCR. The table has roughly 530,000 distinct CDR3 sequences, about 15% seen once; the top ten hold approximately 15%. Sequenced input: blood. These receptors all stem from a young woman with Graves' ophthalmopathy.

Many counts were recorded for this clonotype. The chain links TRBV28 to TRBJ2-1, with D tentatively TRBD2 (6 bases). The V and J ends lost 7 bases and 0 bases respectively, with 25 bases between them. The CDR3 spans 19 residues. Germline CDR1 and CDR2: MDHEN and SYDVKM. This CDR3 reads CASTATPGGSSSSYNEQFF. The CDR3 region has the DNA TGTGCCAGCACCGCGACCCCTGGGGGGAGTTCGAGCTCCTACAATGAGCAGTTCTTC.

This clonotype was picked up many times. CDR3 nucleotides: TGTGCCAGCAGTGACAGGGATAATTCACCCCTCCACTTT. Amino acid sequence: CASSDRDNSPLHF. This rearrangement joins TRBV6-1 to TRBJ1-6; D perhaps matches TRBD1 (5 bases). Deletions cut 3 bases from V and 5 bases from J, with 5 bases between. Germline-derived CDR1 and CDR2 are MNHNS and SASEGT. This CDR3 spans 13 amino acids.

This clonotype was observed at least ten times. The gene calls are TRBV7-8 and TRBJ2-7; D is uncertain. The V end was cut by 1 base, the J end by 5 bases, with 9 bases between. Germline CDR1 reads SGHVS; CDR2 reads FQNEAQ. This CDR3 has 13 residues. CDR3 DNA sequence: TGTGCCAGCAGCTTAGATGGGGAAGACGAGCAGTACTTC. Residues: CASSLDGEDEQYF.

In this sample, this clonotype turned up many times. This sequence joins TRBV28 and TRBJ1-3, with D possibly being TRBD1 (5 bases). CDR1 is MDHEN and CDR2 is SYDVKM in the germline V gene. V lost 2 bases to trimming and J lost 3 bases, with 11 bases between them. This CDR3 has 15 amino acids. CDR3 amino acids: CASSLRGKVGNTIYF. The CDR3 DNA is TGTGCCAGCAGTTTACGGGGGAAGGTTGGAAACACCATATATTTT.

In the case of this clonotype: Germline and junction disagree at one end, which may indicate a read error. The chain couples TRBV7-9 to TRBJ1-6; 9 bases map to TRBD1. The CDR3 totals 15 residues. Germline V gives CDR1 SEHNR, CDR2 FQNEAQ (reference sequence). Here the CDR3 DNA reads TGTGCCGGCAGAGGGAGACAGGGGGTTAATTCACCCCTCCACTTT. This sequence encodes CAGRGRQGVNSPLHF.

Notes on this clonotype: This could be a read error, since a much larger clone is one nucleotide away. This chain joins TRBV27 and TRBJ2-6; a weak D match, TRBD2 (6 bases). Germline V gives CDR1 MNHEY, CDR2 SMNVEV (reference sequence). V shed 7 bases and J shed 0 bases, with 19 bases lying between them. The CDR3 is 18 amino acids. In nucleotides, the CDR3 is TGTGCCAGCACCCCCTCCCGGGACGGGGGCTCTGGGGCCAACGTCCTGACTTTC. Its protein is CASTPSRDGGSGANVLTF.

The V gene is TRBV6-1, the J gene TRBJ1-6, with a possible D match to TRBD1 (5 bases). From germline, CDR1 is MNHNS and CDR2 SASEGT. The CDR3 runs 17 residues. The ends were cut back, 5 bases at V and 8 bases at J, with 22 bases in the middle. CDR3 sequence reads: CASSPSAGQGVDSPLHF. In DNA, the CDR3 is TGTGCCAGCAGTCCTTCCGCGGGCCAGGGCGTAGATTCACCCCTCCACTTT.

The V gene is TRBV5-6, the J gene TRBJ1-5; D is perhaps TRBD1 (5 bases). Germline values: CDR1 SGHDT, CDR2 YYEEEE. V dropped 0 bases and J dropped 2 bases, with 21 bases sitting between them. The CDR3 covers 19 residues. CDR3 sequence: CASSLVAGWMIRGNQPQHF. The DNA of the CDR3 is TGTGCCAGCAGCTTGGTGGCAGGGTGGATGATTAGGGGCAATCAGCCCCAGCATTTT.

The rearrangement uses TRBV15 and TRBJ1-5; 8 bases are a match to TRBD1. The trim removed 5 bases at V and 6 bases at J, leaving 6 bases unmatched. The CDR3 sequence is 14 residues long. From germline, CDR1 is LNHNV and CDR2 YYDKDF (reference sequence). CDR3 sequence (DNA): TGTGCCACCAGCCGAGGCAGGGGGCTTCAGCCCCAGCATTTT. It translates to CATSRGRGLQPQHF.

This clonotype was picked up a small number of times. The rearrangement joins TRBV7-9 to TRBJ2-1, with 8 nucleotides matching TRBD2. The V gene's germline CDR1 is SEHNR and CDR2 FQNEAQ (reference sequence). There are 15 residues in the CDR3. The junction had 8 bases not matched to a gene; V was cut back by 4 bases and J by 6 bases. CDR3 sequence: CASSYRTSRGNEQFF. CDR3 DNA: TGTGCCAGCAGCTATCGGACTAGCAGGGGCAATGAGCAGTTCTTC.

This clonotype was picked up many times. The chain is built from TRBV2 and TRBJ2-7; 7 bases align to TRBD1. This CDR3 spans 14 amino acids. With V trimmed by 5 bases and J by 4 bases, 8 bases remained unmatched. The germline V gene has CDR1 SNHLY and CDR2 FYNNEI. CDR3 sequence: CASSQTGARYEQYF. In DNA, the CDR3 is TGTGCCAGCAGTCAAACAGGGGCTAGGTACGAGCAGTACTTC.

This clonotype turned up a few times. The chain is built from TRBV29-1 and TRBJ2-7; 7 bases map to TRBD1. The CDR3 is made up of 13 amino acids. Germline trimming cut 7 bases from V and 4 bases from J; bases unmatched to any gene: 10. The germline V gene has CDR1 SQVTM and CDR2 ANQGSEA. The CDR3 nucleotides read TGCAGCGCTACGACAGGGAAAGGGTACGAGCAGTACTTC. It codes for CSATTGKGYEQYF.

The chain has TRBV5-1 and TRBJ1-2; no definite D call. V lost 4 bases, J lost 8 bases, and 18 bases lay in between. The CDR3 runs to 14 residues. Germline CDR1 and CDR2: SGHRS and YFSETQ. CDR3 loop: CASSPGLGGGGYTF. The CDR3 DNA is TGCGCCAGCAGCCCGGGCCTGGGTGGTGGAGGCTACACCTTC.

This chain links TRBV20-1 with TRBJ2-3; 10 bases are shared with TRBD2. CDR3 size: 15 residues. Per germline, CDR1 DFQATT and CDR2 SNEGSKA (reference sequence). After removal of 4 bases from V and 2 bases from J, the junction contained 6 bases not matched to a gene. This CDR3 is CSATRTSGITDTQYF. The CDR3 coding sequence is TGCAGTGCTACCAGGACTAGCGGTATCACAGATACGCAGTATTTT.

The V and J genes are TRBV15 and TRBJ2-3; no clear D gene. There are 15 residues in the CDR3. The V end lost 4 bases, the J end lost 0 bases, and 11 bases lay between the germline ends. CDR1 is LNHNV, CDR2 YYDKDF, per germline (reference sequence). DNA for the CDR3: TGTGCCACCAGCAAGGAAGAGGCTAGCACAGATACGCAGTATTTT. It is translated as CATSKEEASTDTQYF.

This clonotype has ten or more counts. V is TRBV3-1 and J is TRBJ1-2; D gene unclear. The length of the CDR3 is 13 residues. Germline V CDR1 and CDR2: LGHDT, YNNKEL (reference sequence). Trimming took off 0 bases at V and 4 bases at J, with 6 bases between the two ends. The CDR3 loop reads CASSQENSYGYTF. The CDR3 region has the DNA TGTGCCAGCAGCCAAGAAAATAGCTATGGCTACACCTTC.

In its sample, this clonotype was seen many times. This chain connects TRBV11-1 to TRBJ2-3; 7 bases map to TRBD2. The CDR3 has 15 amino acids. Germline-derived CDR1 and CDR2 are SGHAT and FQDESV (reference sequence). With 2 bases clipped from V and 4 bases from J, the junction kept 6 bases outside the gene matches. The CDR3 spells CASSLMSGGADTQYF. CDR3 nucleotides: TGTGCCAGCAGCTTAATGTCGGGAGGAGCAGATACGCAGTATTTT.

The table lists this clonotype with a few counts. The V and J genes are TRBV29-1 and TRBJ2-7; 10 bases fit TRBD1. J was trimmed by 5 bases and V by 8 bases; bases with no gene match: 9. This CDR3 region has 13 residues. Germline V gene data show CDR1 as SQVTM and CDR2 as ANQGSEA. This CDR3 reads CSSSGTGANEQYF. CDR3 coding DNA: TGCAGCTCTTCCGGGACAGGGGCCAACGAGCAGTACTTC.

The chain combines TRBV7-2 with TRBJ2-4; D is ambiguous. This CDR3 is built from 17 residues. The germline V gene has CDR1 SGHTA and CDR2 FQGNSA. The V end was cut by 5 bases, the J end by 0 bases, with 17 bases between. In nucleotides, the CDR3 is TGTGCCAGCAGCCCGACCGGGCCCCTAGTAGCCAAAAACATTCAGTACTTC. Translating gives CASSPTGPLVAKNIQYF.

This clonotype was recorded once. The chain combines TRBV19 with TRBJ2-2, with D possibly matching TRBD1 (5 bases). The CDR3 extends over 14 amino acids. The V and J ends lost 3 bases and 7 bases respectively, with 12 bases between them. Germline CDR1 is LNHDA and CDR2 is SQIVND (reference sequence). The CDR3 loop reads CASSIPGLVGELFF. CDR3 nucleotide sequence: TGTGCCAGTAGTATTCCAGGGTTGGTCGGGGAGCTGTTTTTT.

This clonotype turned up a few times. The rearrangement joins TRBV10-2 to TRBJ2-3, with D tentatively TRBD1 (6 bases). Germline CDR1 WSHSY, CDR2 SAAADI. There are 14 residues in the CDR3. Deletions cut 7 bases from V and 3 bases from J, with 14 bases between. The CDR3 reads CASTGAVGTDTQYF. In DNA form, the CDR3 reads TGCGCCAGCACAGGGGCCGTGGGGACAGATACGCAGTATTTT.

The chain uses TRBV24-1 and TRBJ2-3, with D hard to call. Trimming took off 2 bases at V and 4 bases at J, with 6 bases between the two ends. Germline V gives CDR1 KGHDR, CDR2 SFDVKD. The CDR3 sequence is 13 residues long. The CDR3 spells CATSDSAPDTQYF. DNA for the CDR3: TGTGCCACCAGTGATTCGGCCCCAGATACGCAGTATTTT.

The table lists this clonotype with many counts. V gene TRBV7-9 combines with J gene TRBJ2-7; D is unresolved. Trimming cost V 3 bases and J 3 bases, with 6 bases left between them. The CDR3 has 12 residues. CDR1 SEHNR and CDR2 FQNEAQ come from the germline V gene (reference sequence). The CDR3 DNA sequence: TGTGCCAGCAGCTTTTCGGGCTACGAGCAGTACTTC. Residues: CASSFSGYEQYF.

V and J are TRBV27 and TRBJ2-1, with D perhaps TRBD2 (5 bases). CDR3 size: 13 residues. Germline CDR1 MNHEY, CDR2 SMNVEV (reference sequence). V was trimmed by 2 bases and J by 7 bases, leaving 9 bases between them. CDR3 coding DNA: TGTGCCAGCAGTTTACCGGACTGGAATGAGCAGTTCTTC. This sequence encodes CASSLPDWNEQFF.